One sample yielded the 30 T cell receptor beta chains listed below, sequenced in a study of Siglec-9 on CD8 T cells in melanoma. The table came from immunoSEQ multiplex PCR; TCRdb's copy has only in-frame clones and leaves some out. The sample yields 29,000 or so clones, 80% seen once. Material for sequencing was Siglec-9- CD8+ T cells sorted from blood. These receptor sequences come from a human donor in good health.

V usage is TRBV4-1 and J usage is TRBJ1-2; maybe TRBD1 (6 bases). Germline loops: CDR1 MGHRA, CDR2 YSYEKL. The CDR3 covers 15 residues. V was clipped by 1 base and J by 3 bases, with 12 bases between them. The CDR3 sequence: CASSQVIRTDYGYTF. The CDR3 DNA sequence: TGCGCCAGCAGCCAAGTGATCCGGACAGACTATGGCTACACCTTC.

This clone was recorded only once. This chain connects TRBV5-4 to TRBJ2-7; 7 bases align to TRBD1. V trimming: 4 bases; J trimming: 6 bases; junction bases outside the gene matches: 4. This CDR3 is built from 12 residues. Germline assignment: CDR1 SGHNT and CDR2 YYREEE (reference sequence). CDR3 DNA: TGTGCCAGCAGCCTAACAGGGGCCGAGCAGTACTTC. Translation gives CASSLTGAEQYF.

V is TRBV27 and J is TRBJ2-7; weak D call: TRBD2 (5 bases). V lost 1 base to trimming and J lost 6 bases, with 13 bases between them. CDR1 and CDR2 from the germline V gene are MNHEY and SMNVEV (reference sequence). This CDR3 region has 14 residues. The CDR3 coding sequence is TGTGCCAGCAGTTTATATCCGGGGAAGGCCGAGCAGTACGTC. This encodes CASSLYPGKAEQYV.

This chain joins TRBV19 and TRBJ1-2; TRBD1 aligns across 10 bases. The CDR3 consists of 15 residues. Germline loops: CDR1 LNHDA, CDR2 SQIVND (reference sequence). Trimming at V came to 4 bases and at J to 4 bases, leaving 6 bases not matched to a gene. This CDR3 reads CASSTGTGEIYGYTF. As DNA, the CDR3 is TGTGCCAGTAGTACAGGGACAGGGGAGATCTATGGCTACACCTTC.

The J gene is TRBJ2-3, the V gene TRBV9; no definite D call. The CDR3 is made up of 13 amino acids. V was clipped by 0 bases and J by 6 bases, with 8 bases between them. From germline, CDR1 is SGDLS and CDR2 YYNGEE. CDR3 loop: CASSVVSSDTQYF. DNA of the CDR3: TGTGCCAGCAGCGTAGTGTCTTCTGATACGCAGTATTTT.

The J gene is TRBJ1-2, the V gene TRBV19; TRBD1 is a possible D gene (5 bases). CDR3 size: 19 residues. The germline V gene encodes CDR1 LNHDA and CDR2 SQIVND (reference sequence). The V end was cut by 7 bases, the J end by 0 bases, with 27 bases between. CDR3 bases: TGTGCCAGTACTCCGAGTGGGTTCCTGGTACAGGCTACTAACTATGGCTACACCTTC. Its protein product is CASTPSGFLVQATNYGYTF. The whole variable domain, remainder taken from reference TRBV19 and TRBJ1-2, is DGGITQSPKYLFRKEGQNVTLSCEQNLNHDAMYWYRQDPGQGLRLIYYSQIVNDFQKGDIAEGYSVSREKKESFPLTVTSAQKNPTAFYLCASTPSGFLVQATNYGYTFGSGTRLTVV.

The chain recombines TRBV9 with TRBJ2-3; D call uncertain. V shed 4 bases and J shed 6 bases, with 15 bases lying between them. Germline assignment: CDR1 SGDLS and CDR2 YYNGEE. This CDR3 comprises 14 residues. CDR3 coding DNA: TGTGCCAGCAGCCCCCTTGGAACGGTGGATACGCAGTATTTT. This encodes CASSPLGTVDTQYF.

This clone was found a few times. The gene calls are TRBV14 and TRBJ1-4, with 8 bases fitting TRBD1. V shed 4 bases, J shed 6 bases, and the junction held 10 bases outside the gene matches. Germline V gene sequence: CDR1 SGHDN, CDR2 FVKESK. CDR3 size: 16 residues. This CDR3 reads CASSRDRREGDEKLFF. The CDR3 DNA follows: TGTGCCAGCAGCCGGGACAGGCGCGAAGGTGATGAAAAACTGTTTTTT.

This clone turned up a few times. The V gene is TRBV7-6, the J gene TRBJ2-1, with 10 nucleotides matching TRBD2. V lost 5 bases to trimming and J lost 10 bases; unmatched junction nucleotides: 5. Looked up from germline, CDR1 is SGHVS and CDR2 is FNYEAQ. This CDR3 spans 13 amino acids. CDR3 DNA sequence: TGTGCCAGCAGCCCGGGACTAGCGACCGAGCAGTTCTTC. This encodes CASSPGLATEQFF.

This clone was seen a single time. V usage is TRBV7-9 and J usage is TRBJ2-1; D tentatively fits TRBD1 or TRBD2 (6 bases each). CDR1 SEHNR and CDR2 FQNEAQ come from the germline V gene (reference sequence). Trimming pared 3 bases from V and 8 bases from J, leaving 8 bases between. This CDR3 is 12 amino acids long. The CDR3 DNA follows: TGTGCCAGCAGCTTGGGGGGCGATGAGCAGTTCTTC. Residues: CASSLGGDEQFF. Supplemented by reference TRBV7-9 and TRBJ2-1, the full variable domain reads DTGVSQNPRHKITKRGQNVTFRCDPISEHNRLYWYRQTLGQGPEFLTYFQNEAQLEKSRLLSDRFSAERPKGSFSTLEIQRTEQGDSAMYLCASSLGGDEQFFGPGTRLTVL.

This clone appeared a few times. This chain joins TRBV7-9 and TRBJ2-2; unclear D gene. V was trimmed by 0 bases and J by 2 bases, leaving 7 bases between them. This CDR3 is 15 amino acids long. Germline V gene sequence: CDR1 SEHNR, CDR2 FQNEAQ (reference sequence). CDR3 amino acids: CASSLASHNTGELFF. In nucleotides, the CDR3 is TGTGCCAGCAGCTTAGCGTCTCATAACACCGGGGAGCTGTTTTTT.

The CDR3 region is CASSLLAGVYEQYF. In nucleotides, the CDR3 is TGTGCCAGCAGTTTATTAGCGGGGGTCTACGAGCAGTACTTC. V is TRBV27 and J is TRBJ2-7; 9 nucleotides match TRBD2. From germline, CDR1 is MNHEY and CDR2 SMNVEV (reference sequence). With 1 base clipped from V and 3 bases from J, the junction kept 1 base outside the gene matches. The CDR3 sequence is 14 residues long.

The V and J genes are TRBV12-5 and TRBJ2-2; 11 bases fit TRBD1. Germline V CDR1 and CDR2: LGHNT, FRNRAP. With 2 bases clipped from V and 0 bases from J, the junction kept 14 bases outside the gene matches. This CDR3 is 21 amino acids long. CDR3 sequence (DNA): TGTGCTAGTGGTTTGCCCTCAATTCCGGGACAGGGGGGACCGAACACCGGGGAGCTGTTTTTT. This translates into CASGLPSIPGQGGPNTGELFF.

The chain has TRBV11-3 and TRBJ1-1; D possibly corresponds to TRBD1 (5 bases). The CDR3 has 13 amino acids. Germline V CDR1 and CDR2: SGHNT, YENEEA. The V end was cut by 1 base, the J end by 3 bases, with 6 bases between. The CDR3 here is CASSLGGDTEAFF. The CDR3 region has the DNA TGTGCCAGCAGCTTAGGGGGGGACACTGAAGCTTTCTTT. The complete variable domain, with remaining parts taken from reference TRBV11-3 and TRBJ1-1, reads EAGVVQSPRYKIIEKKQPVAFWCNPISGHNTLYWYLQNLGQGPELLIRYENEEAVDDSQLPKDRFSAERLKGVDSTLKIQPAELGDSAVYLCASSLGGDTEAFFGQGTRLTVV.

This clone was observed a few times. The rearrangement uses TRBV10-3 and TRBJ1-1; tentatively, D is TRBD1 (5 bases). This CDR3 is 17 amino acids long. V lost 0 bases and J 1 base, leaving 15 bases between the germline ends. Germline CDR1 reads ENHRY; CDR2 reads SYGVKD. The CDR3 sequence: CAISESRQGKGNTEAFF. The CDR3 DNA sequence: TGTGCCATCAGTGAGTCTCGGCAGGGTAAAGGGAACACTGAAGCTTTCTTT.

The rearrangement joins TRBV6-5 to TRBJ2-2; no firm D call. V was trimmed by 7 bases and J by 6 bases, leaving 12 bases between them. Germline V CDR1 and CDR2: MNHEY, SVGAGI. This CDR3 has 13 amino acids. Here the CDR3 reads CASNPSRAGELFF. CDR3 DNA: TGTGCCAGCAACCCCTCAAGGGCCGGGGAGCTGTTTTTT.

J is TRBJ2-1 and V is TRBV5-5; maybe TRBD1 (6 bases). Germline CDR1 reads SGHKS; CDR2 reads YYEKEE (reference sequence). The CDR3 loop spans 15 amino acids. Trimming pared 4 bases from V and 4 bases from J, leaving 15 bases between. CDR3 bases: TGTGCCAGCAGCCTCGACAGGCGACGTTACAATGAGCAGTTCTTC. Translating it yields CASSLDRRRYNEQFF. The full variable domain, rest sourced from reference TRBV5-5 and TRBJ2-1, is DAGVTQSPTHLIKTRGQQVTLRCSPISGHKSVSWYQQVLGQGPQFIFQYYEKEERGRGNFPDRFSARQFPNYSSELNVNALLLGDSALYLCASSLDRRRYNEQFFGPGTRLTVL.

V gene TRBV6-1 combines with J gene TRBJ2-7; no reliable D call. V was clipped by 6 bases and J by 6 bases, with 18 bases between them. The CDR3 is made up of 14 amino acids. Per germline, CDR1 MNHNS and CDR2 SASEGT. CDR3 in amino acids: CASRDPRTKPEQYV. The DNA for the CDR3 is TGTGCCAGCAGGGACCCCCGTACAAAACCCGAGCAGTACGTC.

V usage is TRBV19 and J usage is TRBJ1-4; no firm D call. Deletions cut 3 bases from V and 5 bases from J, with 13 bases between. The V gene's germline CDR1 is LNHDA and CDR2 SQIVND (reference sequence). This CDR3 is built from 15 residues. CDR3 bases: TGTGCCAGTAGTATTTTCGCGGAAGGCAATGAAAAACTGTTTTTT. It translates to CASSIFAEGNEKLFF. Together with reference TRBV19 and TRBJ1-4, the CDR3 gives the full variable domain: DGGITQSPKYLFRKEGQNVTLSCEQNLNHDAMYWYRQDPGQGLRLIYYSQIVNDFQKGDIAEGYSVSREKKESFPLTVTSAQKNPTAFYLCASSIFAEGNEKLFFGSGTQLSVL.

The chain is built from TRBV9 and TRBJ2-7; D unresolved. Trimming removed 4 bases at V and 2 bases at J, with 13 bases between. The CDR3 is 14 residues long. Germline-derived CDR1 and CDR2 are SGDLS and YYNGEE. The CDR3 region is CASSQEEVPYEQYF. In DNA form, the CDR3 reads TGTGCCAGCAGCCAGGAAGAGGTTCCCTACGAGCAGTACTTC.

The chain is built from TRBV13 and TRBJ1-2; unclear D gene. V lost 5 bases and J 7 bases, leaving 11 bases between the germline ends. The CDR3 spans 12 residues. Germline CDR1 PRHDT, CDR2 FYEKMQ (reference sequence). The CDR3, as DNA: TGTGCCAGCAGCGCACGAACTGGTGGCTACACCTTC. Translated: CASSARTGGYTF.

The genes are TRBV7-8 and TRBJ2-7, with a possible D match to TRBD1 (6 bases). The CDR3 totals 14 residues. CDR1 is SGHVS, CDR2 FQNEAQ, per germline. The ends were cut back, 3 bases at V and 3 bases at J, with 12 bases in the middle. The CDR3 sequence is CASSFSGTSYEQYF. The CDR3 coding sequence is TGTGCCAGCAGCTTCTCCGGGACAAGCTACGAGCAGTACTTC.

The chain has TRBV5-6 and TRBJ2-1, with 8 positions matching TRBD2. The CDR3 extends over 14 amino acids. Germline CDR1 and CDR2: SGHDT and YYEEEE. With 4 bases clipped from V and 2 bases from J, the junction kept 2 bases outside the gene matches. This CDR3 is CASSPAGAYNEQFF. CDR3 in DNA: TGTGCCAGCAGCCCAGCGGGAGCCTACAATGAGCAGTTCTTC.

This clone was found once. The rearrangement joins TRBV28 to TRBJ2-2, with D tentatively TRBD1 (5 bases). The CDR3 extends over 14 amino acids. From germline, CDR1 is MDHEN and CDR2 SYDVKM. Between the trimmed V and J ends, which lost 4 bases and 4 bases, there was a span of 10 bases. The CDR3 sequence: CASSYGRATGELFF. CDR3 sequence (DNA): TGTGCCAGCAGTTACGGCAGGGCCACCGGGGAGCTGTTTTTT.

This rearrangement joins TRBV4-1 to TRBJ2-1, with 8 positions matching TRBD2. Germline-derived CDR1 and CDR2 are MGHRA and YSYEKL. J gave up 5 bases and V 1 base, and 4 bases lay outside the gene matches. The CDR3 spans 15 residues. The CDR3 sequence is CASSQGGLGNNEQFF. As DNA, the CDR3 is TGCGCCAGCAGCCAAGGGGGACTAGGAAACAATGAGCAGTTCTTC.

This clone was seen a few times. The V gene is TRBV29-1, the J gene TRBJ2-2; D might be TRBD1 (5 bases). The CDR3 contains 12 residues. Germline V gene data show CDR1 as SQVTM and CDR2 as ANQGSEA. With 7 bases removed from V and 5 bases from J, the gap between germline ends came to 11 bases. The CDR3 reads CSAIRGTGELFF. The DNA for the CDR3 is TGCAGCGCCATAAGGGGAACCGGGGAGCTGTTTTTT.

The chain recombines TRBV27 with TRBJ2-1, with D unresolved. Deletions cut 0 bases from V and 5 bases from J, with 8 bases between. The CDR3 sequence is 14 residues long. Germline V gives CDR1 MNHEY, CDR2 SMNVEV (reference sequence). CDR3 protein: CASSLSGIHNEQFF. DNA for the CDR3: TGTGCCAGCAGTTTATCCGGTATCCACAATGAGCAGTTCTTC.

This rearrangement joins TRBV29-1 to TRBJ2-5; TRBD2 matches at 12 bases. The CDR3 spans 17 residues. V trimming: 3 bases; J trimming: 5 bases; junction bases outside the gene matches: 13. CDR1 and CDR2 from the germline V gene are SQVTM and ANQGSEA. The CDR3 coding sequence is TGCAGCGTTGATGGGATCCCTAGCGGGGGGGCCCGCGAGACCCAGTACTTC. The encoded protein is CSVDGIPSGGARETQYF. Full variable domain (rest looked up from reference TRBV29-1 and TRBJ2-5): SAVISQKPSRDICQRGTSLTIQCQVDSQVTMMFWYRQQPGQSLTLIATANQGSEATYESGFVIDKFPISRPNLTFSTLTVSNMSPEDSSIYLCSVDGIPSGGARETQYFGPGTRLLVL.

The V gene is TRBV7-9, the J gene TRBJ2-1; perhaps TRBD1 as D (5 bases). The V end lost 4 bases, the J end lost 2 bases, and 15 bases lay between the germline ends. The CDR3 has 16 amino acids. Germline V gene data show CDR1 as SEHNR and CDR2 as FQNEAQ (reference sequence). The CDR3 nucleotides read TGTGCCAGCAGCTCTGGGTCGAGCAGGGCCTACAATGAGCAGTTCTTC. Translating it yields CASSSGSSRAYNEQFF.

The chain links TRBV6-6 to TRBJ2-1, with 7 bases that match TRBD1. The germline V gene has CDR1 MNHNY and CDR2 SVGAGI (reference sequence). CDR3 length: 13 amino acids. V gave up 7 bases and J gave up 4 bases; unmatched junction bases: 4. This CDR3 is CASKMGQYNEQFF. The CDR3, as DNA: TGTGCCAGCAAGATGGGACAGTACAATGAGCAGTTCTTC.